Each of the 28 T cell receptor beta chains below was sequenced from the same sample in a study of blood T cell repertoires in COVID-19. This table comes from immunoSEQ multiplex PCR, and its TCRdb copy is limited to in-frame clones, with some not included. The repertoire holds approximately 71,000 clones, with roughly 87% as singletons. What was sequenced was peripheral blood. All receptors come from a woman of 80 years or more with acute or convalescent COVID-19.

V usage is TRBV19 and J usage is TRBJ2-7; the D gene is possibly TRBD1 (6 bases). Trimming left V 1 base short and J 2 bases short, with 9 bases between. Germline V lookup: CDR1 LNHDA, CDR2 SQIVND (reference sequence). There are 14 residues in the CDR3. The CDR3 DNA follows: TGTGCCAGTAGTATAGTGTACAGGGCCTACGAGCAGTACTTC. As protein: CASSIVYRAYEQYF. Together with reference TRBV19 and TRBJ2-7, the CDR3 gives the full variable domain: DGGITQSPKYLFRKEGQNVTLSCEQNLNHDAMYWYRQDPGQGLRLIYYSQIVNDFQKGDIAEGYSVSREKKESFPLTVTSAQKNPTAFYLCASSIVYRAYEQYFGPGTRLTVT.

The chain employs TRBV12-3 or TRBV12-4 and TRBJ2-1; D ambiguous. Trimming removed 5 bases from V and 4 bases from J, with 9 bases in between. The length of the CDR3 is 13 residues. The CDR3 DNA reads as TGTGCCAGCAGTCCCCCCAAATACAATGAGCAGTTCTTC. Protein: CASSPPKYNEQFF.

This clone was found once. V is TRBV6-4 and J is TRBJ2-3; TRBD1 matches at 7 bases. V dropped 7 bases and J dropped 0; count of bases not matched to a gene: 13. The CDR3 has 17 residues. Germline values: CDR1 MRHNA, CDR2 SNTAGT. The CDR3 DNA reads as TGTGCCAGCAAGGGCGCCCCGGGACAGTCTAGCACAGATACGCAGTATTTT. Translation: CASKGAPGQSSTDTQYF.

The chain employs TRBV5-4 and TRBJ1-2, with TRBD1 identical over 9 bases. Germline lookup yields CDR1 SGHNT and CDR2 YYREEE (reference sequence). V shed 3 bases and J 7 bases; nucleotides not matched to a gene: 7. The CDR3 runs 14 residues. The DNA of the CDR3 is TGTGCCAGCAGCTATCAACAGGGGGCGGCTGGCTACACCTTC. Its protein is CASSYQQGAAGYTF.

This clone appeared a single time. The rearrangement links TRBV30 to TRBJ2-1, with TRBD1 matching over 10 bases. The CDR3 sequence is 14 residues long. Per the germline V gene, CDR1 is GTSNPN and CDR2 is SVGIG (reference sequence). V lost 3 bases, J lost 2 bases, and 1 base stayed unmatched. The CDR3 region is CAWSGTGAYNEQFF. The CDR3, as DNA: TGTGCCTGGAGCGGGACAGGGGCCTACAATGAGCAGTTCTTC.

DNA of the CDR3: TGTGCCAGCAGCTTGCAGGGCACCTACGAGCAGTACTTC. Translating gives CASSLQGTYEQYF. This chain connects TRBV5-6 to TRBJ2-7, with D maybe TRBD1 (5 bases). This CDR3 contains 13 residues. The germline CDR1 and CDR2 sequences are SGHDT and YYEEEE. Between the trimmed V and J ends, which lost 1 base and 2 bases, there was a span of 7 bases.

This chain joins TRBV11-2 and TRBJ2-2; D may be TRBD2 (6 bases). The CDR3 extends over 15 amino acids. Germline V gene data show CDR1 as SGHAT and CDR2 as FQNNGV. Trimming left V 3 bases short and J 2 bases short, with 10 bases between. CDR3 region: CASSFGSGNTGELFF. DNA for the CDR3: TGTGCCAGCAGCTTCGGTAGCGGTAACACCGGGGAGCTGTTTTTT.

The chain employs TRBV2 and TRBJ1-5, with D maybe TRBD1 (5 bases). V was shortened by 7 bases and J by 3 bases, with 13 bases between the two germline ends. Germline CDR1 reads SNHLY; CDR2 reads FYNNEI. The CDR3 sequence is 14 residues long. CDR3 sequence: CASNGDSPNQPQHF. The CDR3 bases are TGTGCCAGCAACGGCGACAGTCCCAATCAGCCCCAGCATTTT.

The J gene is TRBJ1-2, the V gene TRBV18, with 10 bases aligning to TRBD1. The CDR3 sequence is 13 residues long. With V trimmed by 4 bases and J by 8 bases, 4 bases remained unmatched. Looked up from germline, CDR1 is KGHSH and CDR2 is LQKENI. The CDR3 sequence is CASSRGTGVGYTF. The CDR3 nucleotides read TGTGCCAGCTCACGAGGGACAGGGGTCGGCTACACCTTC.

This clone has a handful of counts. This chain joins TRBV5-1 and TRBJ2-7, with 7 bases matching TRBD1. CDR1 is SGHRS, CDR2 YFSETQ, per germline. With V trimmed by 3 bases and J by 4 bases, 4 bases remained unmatched. The CDR3 is 13 residues long. The CDR3 bases are TGCGCCAGCAGCTGGCTGACAGGGTACGAGCAGTACTTC. Amino acids: CASSWLTGYEQYF.

J is TRBJ2-6 and V is TRBV19, with D perhaps matching TRBD2 (5 bases). The germline gives CDR1 LNHDA, CDR2 SQIVND (reference sequence). V lost 5 bases and J 0 bases, leaving 11 bases between the germline ends. CDR3 length equals 16 residues. CDR3 sequence: CASSADRDSGANVLTF. CDR3 nucleotides: TGTGCCAGTAGTGCCGACCGGGACTCTGGGGCCAACGTCCTGACTTTC.

This clone was counted between two and nine times. This sequence joins TRBV28 and TRBJ2-2, with 8 bases lining up with TRBD2. The V gene end was trimmed by 6 bases and the J gene end by 6 bases; junction bases not matched to a gene: 3. CDR1 MDHEN and CDR2 SYDVKM come from the germline V gene. This CDR3 is built from 13 residues. This CDR3 reads CASSTLAAGELFF. CDR3 coding DNA: TGTGCCAGCAGCACACTAGCGGCCGGGGAGCTGTTTTTT. Full variable domain (missing parts from reference TRBV28 and TRBJ2-2): DVKVTQSSRYLVKRTGEKVFLECVQDMDHENMFWYRQDPGLGLRLIYFSYDVKMKEKGDIPEGYSVSREKKERFSLILESASTNQTSMYLCASSTLAAGELFFGEGSRLTVL.

The J gene is TRBJ2-1, the V gene TRBV11-2, with D possibly being TRBD2 (5 bases). The CDR3 is made up of 14 amino acids. Germline CDR1 SGHAT, CDR2 FQNNGV. V was clipped by 5 bases and J by 8 bases, with 16 bases between them. CDR3 DNA: TGTGCCAGCAGCCTGATTAGGAGGTCCGATGAGCAGTTCTTC. Translating gives CASSLIRRSDEQFF.

The chain is built from TRBV19 and TRBJ2-7, with 11 bases that match TRBD1. V dropped 3 bases and J dropped 2; count of bases not matched to a gene: 3. This CDR3 region has 15 residues. The V gene's germline CDR1 is LNHDA and CDR2 SQIVND (reference sequence). CDR3 nucleotide sequence: TGTGCCAGTAGTATTGGACAGGGGGCCCCCTACGAGCAGTACTTC. Translating gives CASSIGQGAPYEQYF.

Concerning this clone itself: One end of the junction does not line up with germline, which may come from a read error. This chain's CDR3 is CASSGVAGGGF. The CDR3 DNA sequence: TGTGCCAGCAGTGGGGTAGCGGGAGGCGGATTT. This rearrangement joins TRBV2 to TRBJ2-3; TRBD2 aligns across 10 bases. The CDR3 contains 11 residues. CDR1 SNHLY and CDR2 FYNNEI come from the germline V gene.

The chain couples TRBV4-2 to TRBJ2-1, with 7 nucleotides matching TRBD1. The germline CDR1 and CDR2 sequences are LGHNA and YNFKEQ. Losses at the gene ends were 4 bases for V and 5 bases for J; bases not matched to a gene: 8. This CDR3 spans 15 amino acids. The CDR3: CASSLTGTENNEQFF. The CDR3 nucleotides are TGTGCCAGCAGCCTCACCGGGACAGAGAACAATGAGCAGTTCTTC.

The chain is built from TRBV7-9 and TRBJ2-1; the match to TRBD2 covers 9 bases. CDR3 length equals 15 residues. Germline CDR1 SEHNR, CDR2 FQNEAQ (reference sequence). V trimming: 5 bases; J trimming: 5 bases; junction bases outside the gene matches: 7. The CDR3 DNA is TGTGCCAGCAGCCCCAGACTAGCGGAAAACAATGAGCAGTTCTTC. Its translation is CASSPRLAENNEQFF. The whole variable domain, filled in from reference TRBV7-9 and TRBJ2-1, reads DTGVSQNPRHKITKRGQNVTFRCDPISEHNRLYWYRQTLGQGPEFLTYFQNEAQLEKSRLLSDRFSAERPKGSFSTLEIQRTEQGDSAMYLCASSPRLAENNEQFFGPGTRLTVL.

The genes are TRBV5-6 and TRBJ1-1; 7 bases fit TRBD1. The junction had 10 bases not matched to a gene; V was cut back by 3 bases and J by 5 bases. The CDR3 length is 15 residues. Germline CDR1 and CDR2: SGHDT and YYEEEE. The CDR3 nucleotides are TGTGCCAGCAGCTATACAGGGGTGAGAGGAACTGAAGCTTTCTTT. Encoded protein: CASSYTGVRGTEAFF.

The CDR3 is CASSQERTGPYGYTF. The CDR3 DNA is TGCGCCAGCAGCCAAGAAAGGACAGGCCCTTATGGCTACACCTTC. The chain joins TRBV4-3 to TRBJ1-2, with 7 bases that match TRBD1. The CDR3 runs 15 residues. The J segment lost 5 bases and the V segment lost 0 bases, leaving 6 bases of the junction unmatched. The germline V gene encodes CDR1 LGHNA and CDR2 YSLEER.

This clone was recorded a few times. The J gene is TRBJ2-1, the V gene TRBV11-3; 9 positions match TRBD2. Germline V lookup: CDR1 SGHNT, CDR2 YENEEA. The V gene end was trimmed by 1 base and the J gene end by 1 base; junction bases not matched to a gene: 8. The CDR3 spans 18 residues. The CDR3 bases are TGTGCCAGCAGCTTAGTTGCGGGAGGGCCCCCTTCCTACAATGAGCAGTTCTTC. It specifies CASSLVAGGPPSYNEQFF.

This rearrangement joins TRBV27 to TRBJ2-3; D possibly corresponds to TRBD1 (6 bases). CDR1 MNHEY and CDR2 SMNVEV come from the germline V gene (reference sequence). The CDR3 is 14 amino acids. Trimming pared 3 bases from V and 3 bases from J, leaving 10 bases between. CDR3 in DNA: TGTGCCAGCAGTTTTGACAGGTGGACAGATACGCAGTATTTT. Translated, it gives CASSFDRWTDTQYF.

CDR3 sequence reads: CATLQETQYF. The CDR3 DNA reads TGTGCCACCCTACAAGAGACCCAGTACTTC. The chain joins TRBV27 to TRBJ2-5; no definite D call. Germline loops: CDR1 MNHEY, CDR2 SMNVEV (reference sequence). V lost 10 bases and J lost 2, with 5 bases in between. CDR3 length: 10 amino acids.

This clone was seen once. The chain joins TRBV29-1 to TRBJ2-3; 7 positions agree with TRBD2. The J segment lost 4 bases and the V segment lost 1 base, leaving 8 bases of the junction unmatched. CDR1 is SQVTM, CDR2 ANQGSEA, per germline. The CDR3 contains 15 residues. Here the CDR3 reads CSVEGAASGPDTQYF. Here the CDR3 DNA reads TGCAGCGTTGAAGGTGCGGCTAGCGGACCAGATACGCAGTATTTT.

The chain couples TRBV19 to TRBJ2-7; unclear D gene. V dropped 0 bases and J dropped 0 bases, with 6 bases sitting between them. The CDR3 totals 14 residues. The germline CDR1 and CDR2 sequences are LNHDA and SQIVND (reference sequence). CDR3: CASSIDRNSYEQYF. CDR3 sequence (DNA): TGTGCCAGTAGTATAGACAGGAACTCCTACGAGCAGTACTTC.

This clone was detected a few times. The chain links TRBV2 to TRBJ2-5; 12 bases map to TRBD2. V shed 8 bases, J shed 6 bases, and the junction held 10 bases outside the gene matches. The CDR3 spans 15 residues. Germline CDR1 SNHLY, CDR2 FYNNEI. DNA for the CDR3: TGTGCCAGCGGATTTACTAGCGGGAGGATGAAGACCCAGTACTTC. This gives the protein CASGFTSGRMKTQYF.

The rearrangement links TRBV10-1 to TRBJ1-1, with D unclear. V was pared by 7 bases and J by 0 bases, with 9 bases between. This CDR3 has 13 amino acids. Germline V gene sequence: CDR1 WNHNN, CDR2 SYGVQD (reference sequence). The CDR3 bases are TGCGCCAGCATGCGGGCGGTGAACACTGAAGCTTTCTTT. This gives the protein CASMRAVNTEAFF.

The V and J genes are TRBV7-9 and TRBJ2-3; D is ambiguous. Trimming pared 10 bases from V and 2 bases from J, leaving 4 bases between. The CDR3 totals 10 residues. CDR1 and CDR2 (germline): SEHNR, FQNEAQ (reference sequence). In DNA, the CDR3 is TGTGCCATCAACACAGATACGCAGTATTTT. Its protein product is CAINTDTQYF.

This clone appeared a few times. The chain is built from TRBV28 and TRBJ1-1; D not certain. Germline V CDR1 and CDR2: MDHEN, SYDVKM. The CDR3 runs to 17 residues. The V end lost 5 bases, the J end lost 0 bases, and 19 bases lay between the germline ends. The CDR3 nucleotides are TGTGCCAGCAGTCCACCACTATACCGGAGAATGAACACTGAAGCTTTCTTT. Translated, it gives CASSPPLYRRMNTEAFF.